This is a list of T cell receptor beta chains from one sample in a study of T cell repertoires in ileal Crohn's disease. TCRdb's table, derived via immunoSEQ multiplex PCR, lists solely in-frame clones and lacks some. Of 10,000 or so clones listed, 65% to 80% were seen once; the top ten hold under 20%. Sequencing was carried out using ileal tissue. The receptors here all came from an adult with Crohn's disease. Each CDR3 is given with its conserved first and last residue. Each record gives: J gene, V gene, D gene, clone size, CDR3 protein, CDR3 DNA. A D gene is named only where the DNA matches it firmly. Clone size is not always given. Where it is, it says once, few, many or a class for expanded clones.

j_gene: TRBJ2-7; v_gene: TRBV5-1; d_gene: TRBD2; abundance: -; CDR3aa: CASSSLAGTSYEQYF; CDR3nt: TGCGCCAGCAGCTCGCTAGCGGGGACCTCCTACGAGCAGTACTTC
j_gene: TRBJ1-2; v_gene: TRBV6-4; d_gene: TRBD1; abundance: -; CDR3aa: CASSPNRQGVGYTF; CDR3nt: TGTGCCAGCAGTCCCAACCGACAGGGGGTTGGCTACACCTTC
j_gene: TRBJ1-2; v_gene: TRBV7-9; d_gene: -; abundance: -; CDR3aa: CASSFSAGVFIGYGYTF; CDR3nt: TGTGCCAGCAGCTTTTCGGCAGGGGTCTTTATTGGCTATGGCTACACCTTC
j_gene: TRBJ2-3; v_gene: TRBV7-2; d_gene: -; abundance: few; CDR3aa: CASSLATGSDTQYF; CDR3nt: TGTGCCAGCAGCTTAGCGACTGGATCAGATACGCAGTATTTT
j_gene: TRBJ2-3; v_gene: TRBV27; d_gene: TRBD2; abundance: few; CDR3aa: CASRGLAGFTDTQYF; CDR3nt: TGTGCCAGCAGGGGACTAGCGGGGTTCACAGATACGCAGTATTTT
j_gene: TRBJ2-7; v_gene: TRBV19; d_gene: TRBD1; abundance: -; CDR3aa: CASSPLQGFYEQYF; CDR3nt: TGTGCCAGTAGCCCGCTACAGGGGTTCTACGAGCAGTACTTC
j_gene: TRBJ2-5; v_gene: TRBV11-2; d_gene: TRBD2; abundance: once; CDR3aa: CASSLGWGLAGQETQYF; CDR3nt: TGTGCCAGCAGCTTAGGGTGGGGACTAGCGGGCCAAGAGACCCAGTACTTC
j_gene: TRBJ1-6; v_gene: TRBV27; d_gene: -; abundance: -; CDR3aa: CASSHREYSPLHF; CDR3nt: TGTGCCAGCAGCCACAGGGAATATTCACCCCTCCACTTT
j_gene: TRBJ2-3; v_gene: TRBV7-2; d_gene: -; abundance: -; CDR3aa: CASSLAGRSTDTQYF; CDR3nt: TGTGCCAGCAGCTTAGCGGGCAGAAGCACAGATACGCAGTATTTT
j_gene: TRBJ1-3; v_gene: TRBV5-1; d_gene: -; abundance: -; CDR3aa: CASQNGGAGNTIYF; CDR3nt: TGCGCCAGCCAAAACGGGGGGGCTGGAAACACCATATATTTT
j_gene: TRBJ2-4; v_gene: TRBV5-1; d_gene: -; abundance: -; CDR3aa: CASSPGPQGNIQYF; CDR3nt: TGCGCCAGCAGCCCCGGCCCTCAGGGAAACATTCAGTACTTC
j_gene: TRBJ2-7; v_gene: TRBV27; d_gene: TRBD1; abundance: -; CDR3aa: CASSPGQKPREQYF; CDR3nt: TGTGCCAGCAGTCCGGGACAGAAGCCACGGGAGCAGTACTTC
j_gene: TRBJ2-2; v_gene: TRBV5-1; d_gene: -; abundance: once; CDR3aa: CASSFSINTGTRNTGELFF; CDR3nt: TGCGCCAGCAGCTTCTCCATAAATACCGGGACACGGAACACCGGGGAGCTGTTTTTT
j_gene: TRBJ2-3; v_gene: TRBV11-2; d_gene: -; abundance: few; CDR3aa: CASAEGPNTDTQYF; CDR3nt: TGTGCCAGCGCGGAGGGCCCTAACACAGATACGCAGTATTTT
j_gene: TRBJ2-2; v_gene: TRBV7-9; d_gene: TRBD2; abundance: -; CDR3aa: CASSPGLATGELFF; CDR3nt: TGTGCCAGCAGCCCGGGACTAGCTACCGGGGAGCTGTTTTTT
j_gene: TRBJ2-5; v_gene: TRBV7-9; d_gene: -; abundance: -; CDR3aa: CASSLGASTETQYF; CDR3nt: TGTGCCAGCAGCTTAGGCGCTAGCACGGAGACCCAGTACTTC
j_gene: TRBJ1-2; v_gene: TRBV7-9; d_gene: -; abundance: -; CDR3aa: CASRLNEGANYGYTF; CDR3nt: TGTGCCAGCAGACTTAACGAGGGGGCTAACTATGGCTACACCTTC
j_gene: TRBJ1-5; v_gene: TRBV10-3; d_gene: -; abundance: -; CDR3aa: CAISETGDQPQHF; CDR3nt: TGTGCCATCAGTGAGACAGGAGATCAGCCCCAGCATTTT
j_gene: TRBJ1-3; v_gene: TRBV6-6; d_gene: -; abundance: few; CDR3aa: CASRPGGSGNTIYF; CDR3nt: TGTGCCAGCAGACCGGGGGGCTCTGGAAACACCATATATTTT
j_gene: TRBJ2-2; v_gene: TRBV5-5; d_gene: -; abundance: once; CDR3aa: CASSFNLPQGNTGELFF; CDR3nt: TGTGCCAGCAGCTTTAATCTTCCCCAGGGGAATACCGGGGAGCTGTTTTTT
j_gene: TRBJ2-1; v_gene: TRBV2; d_gene: -; abundance: -; CDR3aa: CASSEGRGEQFF; CDR3nt: TGTGCCAGCAGTGAGGGGCGCGGTGAGCAGTTCTTC
j_gene: TRBJ1-2; v_gene: TRBV4-1; d_gene: -; abundance: few; CDR3aa: CASSQQQGRRGYTF; CDR3nt: TGCGCCAGCAGCCAACAACAGGGTAGACGTGGCTACACCTTC
j_gene: TRBJ2-4; v_gene: TRBV7-2; d_gene: -; abundance: -; CDR3aa: CASRAAGTENIQYF; CDR3nt: TGTGCCAGCAGGGCTGCCGGGACTGAAAACATTCAGTACTTC
j_gene: TRBJ2-7; v_gene: TRBV5-1; d_gene: TRBD1; abundance: -; CDR3aa: CASSLGQGAPEQYF; CDR3nt: TGCGCCAGCAGCTTGGGACAGGGCGCCCCCGAGCAGTACTTC
j_gene: TRBJ2-4; v_gene: TRBV5-8; d_gene: -; abundance: -; CDR3aa: CASSLQGRNIQYF; CDR3nt: TGTGCCAGCAGCTTACAGGGTCGGAACATTCAGTACTTC
j_gene: TRBJ1-1; v_gene: TRBV9; d_gene: -; abundance: once; CDR3aa: CASSVSPDTEAFF; CDR3nt: TGTGCCAGCAGCGTATCCCCGGACACTGAAGCTTTCTTT
j_gene: TRBJ2-3; v_gene: TRBV9; d_gene: TRBD2; abundance: -; CDR3aa: CASSLVGGGTDTQYF; CDR3nt: TGTGCCAGCAGTCTAGTGGGGGGGGGCACAGATACGCAGTATTTT
j_gene: TRBJ2-7; v_gene: TRBV7-8; d_gene: -; abundance: -; CDR3aa: CASSLETALYEQYF; CDR3nt: TGTGCCAGCAGCTTAGAAACCGCTCTCTACGAGCAGTACTTC
j_gene: TRBJ2-7; v_gene: TRBV5-4; d_gene: -; abundance: -; CDR3aa: CASSYEGGSWEQYF; CDR3nt: TGTGCCAGCAGCTACGAAGGCGGGTCCTGGGAGCAGTACTTC
j_gene: TRBJ2-3; v_gene: TRBV15; d_gene: TRBD1; abundance: once; CDR3aa: CATNPGQGTQAQYF; CDR3nt: TGTGCCACCAACCCGGGACAGGGGACCCAGGCGCAGTATTTT
j_gene: TRBJ2-3; v_gene: TRBV7-2; d_gene: TRBD2; abundance: -; CDR3aa: CASSAGEDTQYF; CDR3nt: TGTGCCAGCAGCGCGGGGGAAGATACGCAGTATTTT
j_gene: TRBJ2-5; v_gene: TRBV7-9; d_gene: -; abundance: -; CDR3aa: CASSHAGSGETQYF; CDR3nt: TGTGCCAGCAGCCATGCGGGCAGTGGGGAGACCCAGTACTTC
j_gene: TRBJ1-4; v_gene: TRBV9; d_gene: TRBD1; abundance: -; CDR3aa: CASSRDSATTNEKLFF; CDR3nt: TGTGCCAGCTCCAGGGACAGCGCAACAACTAATGAAAAACTGTTTTTT
j_gene: TRBJ1-1; v_gene: TRBV10-3; d_gene: -; abundance: -; CDR3aa: CAISEVAGINTEAFF; CDR3nt: TGTGCCATCAGTGAAGTCGCCGGTATCAACACTGAAGCTTTCTTT
j_gene: TRBJ2-7; v_gene: TRBV5-1; d_gene: -; abundance: -; CDR3aa: CASSFVSNYEQYF; CDR3nt: TGCGCCAGCAGCTTTGTCTCTAACTACGAGCAGTACTTC
j_gene: TRBJ2-2; v_gene: TRBV7-9; d_gene: -; abundance: -; CDR3aa: CASRQGGTGELFF; CDR3nt: TGTGCCAGCAGGCAGGGGGGCACCGGGGAGCTGTTTTTT